This T cell receptor (beta chain) was observed in a study of CD8 T cells in ankylosing spondylitis. Trimming left V 5 bases short and J 5 bases short, with 14 bases between. Per the germline V gene, CDR1 is PRHDT and CDR2 is FYEKMQ (reference sequence). This CDR3 spans 14 amino acids. Regarding the study as a whole: Characteristic of ankylosing spondylitis blood, it appeared, was a TCR beta motif comprising about eight highly homologous variants. Reportedly, matched ankylosing spondylitis synovial fluid was significantly enriched for disease-linked clones.

In TCRdb, the 5' RACE reads were re-called with MiXCR into one record per CDR3 protein. The sample carries around 890,000 distinct CDR3 sequences, over 9.5% recorded once. In its sample, this clonotype was seen a few times. Antigen unknown. The chain uses TRBV13 and TRBJ2-3, with D perhaps TRBD2 (5 bases). The material sequenced was blood, either unsorted or a sorted T cell fraction (not recorded which). This sequence originates from a male donor with ankylosing spondylitis. The CDR3 sequence is CASSLTSDGDTQYF. The DNA for the CDR3 is TGTGCCAGCAGCCTAACTAGTGATGGAGATACGCAGTATTTT.